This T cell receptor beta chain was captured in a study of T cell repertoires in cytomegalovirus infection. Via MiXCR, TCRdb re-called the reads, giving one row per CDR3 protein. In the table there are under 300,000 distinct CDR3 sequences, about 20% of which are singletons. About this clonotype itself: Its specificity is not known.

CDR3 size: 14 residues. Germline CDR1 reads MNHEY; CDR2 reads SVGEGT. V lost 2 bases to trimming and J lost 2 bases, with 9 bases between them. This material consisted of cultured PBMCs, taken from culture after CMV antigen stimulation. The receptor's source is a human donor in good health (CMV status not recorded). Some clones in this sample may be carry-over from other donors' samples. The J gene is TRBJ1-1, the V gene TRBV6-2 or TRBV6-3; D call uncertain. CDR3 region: CASSYRTDNTEAFF. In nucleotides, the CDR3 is TGTGCCAGCAGTTACCGGACGGATAACACTGAAGCTTTCTTT.